This TCR beta chain stems from a study of blood T cell repertoires in COVID-19. Generated by immunoSEQ multiplex PCR, the TCRdb table keeps only in-frame clones and is missing some. The sample has approximately 170,000 clones, about 81% seen once. The V end was cut by 1 base, the J end by 4 bases, with 20 bases between. Per germline, CDR1 SEHNR and CDR2 FQNEAQ (reference sequence). The CDR3 length is 18 residues. Sequencing input: peripheral blood. J is TRBJ1-3 and V is TRBV7-9; possible D gene TRBD1, 6 bases. This TCR came from a human donor in a cohort sampled during active COVID-19. CDR3 nucleotide sequence: TGTGCCAGCAGCTTAGGCACTACGATCAGGGGTTCCGGAAACACCATATATTTT. Amino acid sequence: CASSLGTTIRGSGNTIYF.